The sequence of this TCR beta chain was determined in a study of T cells in Graves' hyperthyroidism and ophthalmopathy. Amplified TCR beta CDR3 regions derived from RNA transcripts. The HTBI primer set was used in a first-round RT-PCR of the TCR CDR3. Via MiXCR, TCRdb re-called the multiplex PCR reads, giving one row per CDR3 protein. The sample shows more than 500,000 distinct CDR3 sequences, around 15% of them seen only once. Germline values: CDR1 SGHTA, CDR2 FQGTGA. CDR3 length equals 13 residues. Trimming removed 1 base from V and 4 bases from J, with 6 bases in between. This clonotype has only a few counts.

This rearrangement joins TRBV7-3 to TRBJ2-3; D unclear. Sequencing was performed on blood. The sequence came from a woman in her 30s with Graves' ophthalmopathy. The CDR3 reads CASSLILADTQYF. The DNA for the CDR3 is TGTGCCAGCAGCTTAATCCTGGCAGATACGCAGTATTTT. The full variable domain, in which reference TRBV7-3 and TRBJ2-3 provide the parts outside the CDR3, is GAGVSQTPSNKVTEKGKYVELRCDPISGHTALYWYRQSLGQGPEFLIYFQGTGAADDSGLPNDRFFAVRPEGSVSTLKIQRTERGDSAVYLCASSLILADTQYFGPGTRLTVL.